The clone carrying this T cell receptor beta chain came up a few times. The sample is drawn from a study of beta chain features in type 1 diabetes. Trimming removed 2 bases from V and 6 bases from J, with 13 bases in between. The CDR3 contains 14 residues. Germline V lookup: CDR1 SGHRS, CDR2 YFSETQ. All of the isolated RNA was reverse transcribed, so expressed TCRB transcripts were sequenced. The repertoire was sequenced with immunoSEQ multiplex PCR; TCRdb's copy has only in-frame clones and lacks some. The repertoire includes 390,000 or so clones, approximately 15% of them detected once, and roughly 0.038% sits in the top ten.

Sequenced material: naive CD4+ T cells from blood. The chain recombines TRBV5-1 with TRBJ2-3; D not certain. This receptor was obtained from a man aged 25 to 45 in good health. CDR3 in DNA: TGCGCCAGCAGCTTAGAAACCTACGGGGATACGCAGTATTTT. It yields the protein CASSLETYGDTQYF.